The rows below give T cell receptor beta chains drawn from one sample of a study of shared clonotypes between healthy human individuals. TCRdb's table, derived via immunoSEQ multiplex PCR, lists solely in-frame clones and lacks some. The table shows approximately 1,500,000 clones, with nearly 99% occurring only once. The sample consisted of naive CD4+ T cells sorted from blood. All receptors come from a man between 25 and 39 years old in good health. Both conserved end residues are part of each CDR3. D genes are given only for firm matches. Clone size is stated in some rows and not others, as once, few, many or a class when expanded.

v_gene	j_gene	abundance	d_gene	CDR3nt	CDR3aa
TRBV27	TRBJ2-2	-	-	TGTGCCAGCAGTTCAGTGGGTGAGGGCGGGGAGCTGTTTTTT	CASSSVGEGGELFF
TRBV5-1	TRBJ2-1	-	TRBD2	TGCGCCAGCAGCCATTCGACTAGCGGGAGTAATTACAATGAGCAGTTCTTC	CASSHSTSGSNYNEQFF
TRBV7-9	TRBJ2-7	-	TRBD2	TGTGCCAGCAGCTTTGGGACTAGCGGGAGCGAGCAGTACTTC	CASSFGTSGSEQYF
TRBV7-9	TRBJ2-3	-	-	TGTGCCAGCAGCTTAGAGTTGCCAGATACGCAGTATTTT	CASSLELPDTQYF
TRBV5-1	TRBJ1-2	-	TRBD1	TGCGCCAGCAGTCCGGACAGGGAGGTTAACTATGGCTACACCTTC	CASSPDREVNYGYTF
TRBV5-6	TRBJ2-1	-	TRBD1	TGTGCCAGCACGACAGGGGTTAGCCCCTACAATGAGCAGTTCTTC	CASTTGVSPYNEQFF
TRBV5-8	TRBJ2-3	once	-	TGTGCCAGCAGCGCCAGGGGAGATACGCAGTATTTT	CASSARGDTQYF
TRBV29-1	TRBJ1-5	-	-	TGCAGCGTTCAGGGGAAAGGGGCCGGGAATCAGCCCCAGCATTTT	CSVQGKGAGNQPQHF
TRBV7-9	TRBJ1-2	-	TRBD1	TGTGCCAGCAGCCGCAGCCAGGGGGCTCGTGGCTACACCTTC	CASSRSQGARGYTF
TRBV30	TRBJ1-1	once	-	TGTGCCTGGAGTGTACGGGGGGCGCGGGTTATCCAGGGCACTGAAGCTTTCTTT	CAWSVRGARVIQGTEAFF
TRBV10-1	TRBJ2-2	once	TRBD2	TGCGCCAGCAGACTAGCGGAGACCGGGGAGCTGTTTTTT	CASRLAETGELFF
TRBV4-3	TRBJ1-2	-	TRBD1	TGCGCCAGCAGCCGCGGACAGGGGCGGTATGGCTACACCTTC	CASSRGQGRYGYTF
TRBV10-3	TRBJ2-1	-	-	TGTGCCATCAGTGAGACCCTTTATGAGCAGTTCTTC	CAISETLYEQFF
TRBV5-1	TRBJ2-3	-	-	TGCGCCAGCAGCGTGTCTCCACATAGCACAGATACGCAGTATTTT	CASSVSPHSTDTQYF
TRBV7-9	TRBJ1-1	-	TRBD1	TGTGCCAGCAGCCTCGGGACAGCTATCATGAACACTGAAGCTTTCTTT	CASSLGTAIMNTEAFF
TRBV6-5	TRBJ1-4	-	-	TGTGCCAGCAGTTACGATCTTGGGGAAAAACTGTTTTTT	CASSYDLGEKLFF
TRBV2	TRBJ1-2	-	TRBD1	TGTGCCAGCAGTGAGGACAGGAACTATGGCTACACCTTC	CASSEDRNYGYTF
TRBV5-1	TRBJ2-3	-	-	TGCGCCAGCAGCATAACACCAGATACGCAGTATTTT	CASSITPDTQYF
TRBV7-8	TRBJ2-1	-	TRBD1	TGTGCCAGCAGCTTGGGACAGGGAGCATACAATGAGCAGTTCTTC	CASSLGQGAYNEQFF
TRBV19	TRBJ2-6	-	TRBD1	TGTGCCAGTACCTTACAGGGGGGAGCTGGGGCCAACGTCCTGACTTTC	CASTLQGGAGANVLTF
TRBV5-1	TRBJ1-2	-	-	TGCGCCAGCAGCTTGGACCCAGGGGCCTATGGCTACACCTTC	CASSLDPGAYGYTF
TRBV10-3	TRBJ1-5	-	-	TGTGCCATCCGCTCTCACGAAGGACGGCAGCCCCAGCATTTT	CAIRSHEGRQPQHF
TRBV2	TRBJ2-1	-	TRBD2	TGTGCCAGCAGCCTTCTAGCGGTTCCCTACAATGAGCAGTTCTTC	CASSLLAVPYNEQFF
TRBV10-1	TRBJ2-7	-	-	TGCGCCAGCAGTGCTACCGGGACTTACGAGCAGTACTTC	CASSATGTYEQYF
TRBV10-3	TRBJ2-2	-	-	TGTGCCATCAGTGAGCGTACGGCAACCGGGGAGCTGTTTTTT	CAISERTATGELFF
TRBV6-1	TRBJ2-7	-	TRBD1	TGTGCCAGCAGTGCGACAGGGTTGGGGGATGCGAACTTC	CASSATGLGDANF
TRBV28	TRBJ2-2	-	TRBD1	TGTGCCAGCAGTTTGGGGACAGGGAACACCGGGGAGCTGTTTTTT	CASSLGTGNTGELFF
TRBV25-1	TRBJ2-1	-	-	TGTGCCAGCAGTGAAATCCCCGAATACAATGAGCAGTTCTTC	CASSEIPEYNEQFF
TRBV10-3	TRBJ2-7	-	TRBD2	TGTGCCACCCTAGCGGGAGGGCCTTACGAGCAGTACTTC	CATLAGGPYEQYF
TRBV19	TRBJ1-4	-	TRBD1	TGTGCCAGTAGTATAGGGACAGGGGGCGCTTCAACTAATGAAAAACTGTTTTTT	CASSIGTGGASTNEKLFF
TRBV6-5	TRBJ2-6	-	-	TGTGCCAGCAGCCCCGGAGATAGGGCCAACGTCCTGACTTTC	CASSPGDRANVLTF
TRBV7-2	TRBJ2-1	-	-	TGTGCCAGCAGCTTAGACTATAGCTCCTACAATGAGCAGTTCTTC	CASSLDYSSYNEQFF
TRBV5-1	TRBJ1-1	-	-	TGCGCCAGCAGCCCAGACGGAAACACTGAAGCTTTCTTT	CASSPDGNTEAFF
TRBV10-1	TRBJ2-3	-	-	TGCGCCAGCAGTAATGCCCCCACAGATACGCAGTATTTT	CASSNAPTDTQYF
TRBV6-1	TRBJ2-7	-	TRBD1	TGTGCCAGCACCGCCGGGACAGGGGACTACGAGCAGTACTTC	CASTAGTGDYEQYF
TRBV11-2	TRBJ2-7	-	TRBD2	TGTGCCAGCAGCCCTAGCGGGAGGGCCATTTACGAGCAGTACTTC	CASSPSGRAIYEQYF
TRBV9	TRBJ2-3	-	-	TGTGCCAGCAGCGTAGTAGCATCCGATACGCAGTATTTT	CASSVVASDTQYF
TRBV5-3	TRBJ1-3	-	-	TGTGCCAGAAGCACCCCGCGGGAGACAGTCCTCTCTGGAAACACCATATATTTT	CARSTPRETVLSGNTIYF
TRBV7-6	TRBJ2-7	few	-	TGTGCCAGCAGCCCTTTGACAGGCTACGAGCAGTACTTC	CASSPLTGYEQYF
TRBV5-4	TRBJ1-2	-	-	TGTGCCAGCAGCCGTCTAGGGGGTGGGACTAACTATGGCTACACCTTC	CASSRLGGGTNYGYTF
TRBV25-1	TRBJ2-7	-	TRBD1	TGTGCCAGCAGTGACCGACAGGGGGCGACTGTCGAGCAGTACTTC	CASSDRQGATVEQYF
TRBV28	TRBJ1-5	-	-	TGTGCCAGCAGTTTACAGTATTATGGCGACAGGCCCTATCAGCCCCAGCATTTT	CASSLQYYGDRPYQPQHF
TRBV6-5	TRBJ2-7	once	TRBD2	TGTGCCAGCAGTACGGGACTAGCGGGAGCCGGTGAGCAGTACTTC	CASSTGLAGAGEQYF